Listed below are T cell receptor beta chains from one sample, sequenced in a study of CD8 T cells in ankylosing spondylitis. TCRdb passed the 5' RACE reads through MiXCR, listing each CDR3 protein once. The sample carries 200,000 to 300,000 distinct CDR3 sequences, 20% to 30% recorded once. The sample taken for sequencing was blood, either unsorted or a sorted T cell fraction (not recorded which). The receptor set was obtained from a male donor with ankylosing spondylitis or in good health (not recorded which). Both conserved end residues are part of each CDR3. Each record gives: clone size, V gene, J gene, D gene, CDR3 protein, CDR3 DNA. D genes are given only for firm matches. A clone size is listed for some rows: how often the clone was seen (once, few, many), or a class if it is expanded.

clone size: many; V gene: TRBV20-1; J gene: TRBJ2-3; D gene: TRBD2; CDR3 protein: CSARDPSGGDTQYF; CDR3 DNA: TGCAGTGCTAGAGACCCTAGCGGGGGAGATACGCAGTATTTT
clone size: few; V gene: TRBV21-1; J gene: TRBJ2-7; D gene: .; CDR3 protein: CASSRIKLNEQYF; CDR3 DNA: TGTGCCAGCAGCAGGATAAAGTTGAACGAGCAGTACTTC
clone size: .; V gene: TRBV3-1; J gene: TRBJ2-5; D gene: TRBD1; CDR3 protein: CASSQDGDRLTQYF; CDR3 DNA: TGTGCCAGCAGCCAAGATGGGGACAGGTTGACCCAGTACTTC
clone size: many; V gene: TRBV12-3/TRBV12-4; J gene: TRBJ1-4; D gene: TRBD1; CDR3 protein: CASTTLVGHRGEKLFF; CDR3 DNA: TGTGCCAGCACCACACTGGTTGGGCACAGGGGTGAAAAACTGTTTTTT
clone size: few; V gene: TRBV7-8; J gene: TRBJ1-2; D gene: TRBD1; CDR3 protein: CASSSDYWDREEGYTF; CDR3 DNA: TGTGCCAGCAGCTCAGACTATTGGGACAGGGAAGAAGGCTACACCTTC
clone size: few; V gene: TRBV10-3; J gene: TRBJ1-1; D gene: .; CDR3 protein: CAISADSLGTEAFF; CDR3 DNA: TGTGCCATCAGCGCGGACAGCCTCGGCACTGAAGCTTTCTTT
clone size: .; V gene: TRBV25-1; J gene: TRBJ2-5; D gene: .; CDR3 protein: CASSNRIQETQYF; CDR3 DNA: TGTGCCAGCAGTAACAGAATACAAGAGACCCAGTACTTC
clone size: many; V gene: TRBV12-3/TRBV12-4; J gene: TRBJ2-1; D gene: .; CDR3 protein: CASSLASVAANNEQFF; CDR3 DNA: TGTGCCAGCAGTTTAGCATCGGTAGCGGCAAACAATGAGCAGTTCTTC
clone size: .; V gene: TRBV15; J gene: TRBJ2-5; D gene: .; CDR3 protein: CATSRDLETQYF; CDR3 DNA: TGTGCCACCAGCAGAGATCTGGAGACCCAGTACTTC
clone size: many; V gene: TRBV3-1; J gene: TRBJ2-5; D gene: .; CDR3 protein: CASSQERVSGKTQYF; CDR3 DNA: TGTGCCAGCAGCCAAGAGAGGGTCTCCGGGAAGACCCAGTACTTC
clone size: few; V gene: TRBV6-5; J gene: TRBJ2-1; D gene: .; CDR3 protein: CASSYGGVGEQFF; CDR3 DNA: TGTGCCAGCAGTTACGGGGGAGTGGGTGAGCAGTTCTTC
clone size: few; V gene: TRBV12-3/TRBV12-4; J gene: TRBJ1-1; D gene: .; CDR3 protein: CASSTAGTSAFF; CDR3 DNA: TGTGCCAGCAGTACTGCCGGGACTTCAGCTTTCTTT
clone size: .; V gene: TRBV20-1; J gene: TRBJ2-4; D gene: .; CDR3 protein: CSASSGPKNIQYF; CDR3 DNA: TGCAGTGCTAGTTCAGGACCCAAAAACATTCAGTACTTC
clone size: many; V gene: TRBV11-1; J gene: TRBJ2-7; D gene: TRBD1; CDR3 protein: CASSLRKQGPYEQYF; CDR3 DNA: TGTGCCAGCAGCTTGCGAAAACAGGGGCCGTACGAGCAGTACTTC
clone size: few; V gene: TRBV20-1; J gene: TRBJ1-5; D gene: TRBD1; CDR3 protein: CSADGTGTGNQPQHF; CDR3 DNA: TGCAGTGCGGACGGGACAGGGACCGGAAATCAGCCCCAGCATTTT
clone size: .; V gene: TRBV12-3/TRBV12-4; J gene: TRBJ1-6; D gene: .; CDR3 protein: CASSLGDSYNSPLHF; CDR3 DNA: TGTGCCAGCAGTTTAGGTGACTCCTATAATTCACCCCTCCACTTT
clone size: many; V gene: TRBV20-1; J gene: TRBJ1-6; D gene: TRBD1; CDR3 protein: CSPSPLADREVPYNSPLHF; CDR3 DNA: TGCAGTCCTAGCCCCCTCGCGGACAGGGAGGTCCCCTATAATTCACCCCTCCACTTT
clone size: few; V gene: TRBV20-1; J gene: TRBJ1-5; D gene: .; CDR3 protein: CSARTEHSNQPQHF; CDR3 DNA: TGCAGTGCTAGGACAGAACATAGCAATCAGCCCCAGCATTTT
clone size: many; V gene: TRBV10-3; J gene: TRBJ2-3; D gene: TRBD1; CDR3 protein: CAISESKGQVQAQYF; CDR3 DNA: TGTGCCATCAGTGAATCCAAGGGACAGGTTCAGGCGCAGTATTTT
clone size: many; V gene: TRBV6-1; J gene: TRBJ2-5; D gene: .; CDR3 protein: CASSDTQLETQYF; CDR3 DNA: TGTGCCAGCAGTGATACGCAATTGGAGACCCAGTACTTC
clone size: .; V gene: TRBV27; J gene: TRBJ2-5; D gene: TRBD1; CDR3 protein: CASSSLDRGIKTQYF; CDR3 DNA: TGTGCCAGCAGTTCCCTGGACAGGGGAATAAAGACCCAGTACTTC
clone size: many; V gene: TRBV12-3/TRBV12-4; J gene: TRBJ2-5; D gene: .; CDR3 protein: CAGNEGQYF; CDR3 DNA: TGTGCCGGCAACGAGGGCCAGTACTTC
clone size: .; V gene: TRBV20-1; J gene: TRBJ1-2; D gene: .; CDR3 protein: CSARDGTHYGYTF; CDR3 DNA: TGCAGTGCTAGAGATGGTACCCACTATGGCTACACCTTC
clone size: .; V gene: TRBV5-1; J gene: TRBJ1-4; D gene: TRBD1; CDR3 protein: CASSSGQEINEKLFF; CDR3 DNA: TGCGCCAGCAGCTCGGGACAGGAGATTAATGAAAAACTGTTTTTT
clone size: .; V gene: TRBV5-1; J gene: TRBJ2-5; D gene: TRBD2; CDR3 protein: CASSLVSGTRISPETQYF; CDR3 DNA: TGCGCCAGCAGCTTGGTTTCCGGGACTAGGATCTCCCCAGAGACCCAGTACTTC
clone size: .; V gene: TRBV12-3/TRBV12-4; J gene: TRBJ2-5; D gene: .; CDR3 protein: CATRGGAQETQYF; CDR3 DNA: TGTGCCACCCGTGGGGGAGCCCAAGAGACCCAGTACTTC
clone size: .; V gene: TRBV6-1; J gene: TRBJ2-7; D gene: TRBD2; CDR3 protein: CASSRGGLKAYEQYF; CDR3 DNA: TGTGCCAGCAGCCGCGGGGGACTAAAAGCCTACGAGCAGTACTTC
clone size: .; V gene: TRBV20-1; J gene: TRBJ2-1; D gene: TRBD2; CDR3 protein: CSARVLGLAGAPGSYNEQFF; CDR3 DNA: TGCAGTGCTAGAGTTCTGGGACTAGCGGGGGCGCCGGGCTCCTACAATGAGCAGTTCTTC
clone size: few; V gene: TRBV10-3; J gene: TRBJ2-7; D gene: TRBD1; CDR3 protein: CAISPGQGAYEQYF; CDR3 DNA: TGTGCCATCAGTCCGGGACAGGGAGCCTACGAGCAGTACTTC
clone size: .; V gene: TRBV20-1; J gene: TRBJ2-1; D gene: .; CDR3 protein: CSAQTSSSYNEQFF; CDR3 DNA: TGCAGTGCGCAAACTTCGAGCTCCTACAATGAGCAGTTCTTC
clone size: few; V gene: TRBV25-1; J gene: TRBJ2-3; D gene: TRBD2; CDR3 protein: CASSDSRGGGADTQYF; CDR3 DNA: TGTGCCAGCAGCGATTCCCGGGGCGGGGGAGCGGATACGCAGTATTTT
clone size: .; V gene: TRBV2; J gene: TRBJ2-5; D gene: TRBD2; CDR3 protein: CASRGLAVEETQYF; CDR3 DNA: TGTGCCAGCAGGGGACTAGCGGTGGAAGAGACCCAGTACTTC
clone size: .; V gene: TRBV24-1; J gene: TRBJ2-3; D gene: TRBD1; CDR3 protein: CATSEMGQASTDTQYF; CDR3 DNA: TGTGCCACCAGTGAAATGGGACAGGCGAGCACAGATACGCAGTATTTT
clone size: many; V gene: TRBV28; J gene: TRBJ2-4; D gene: .; CDR3 protein: CASSPGHILSKNIQYF; CDR3 DNA: TGTGCCAGCAGCCCCGGCCATATCCTCTCCAAAAACATTCAGTACTTC
clone size: .; V gene: TRBV19; J gene: TRBJ1-1; D gene: .; CDR3 protein: CASKDDMNTEAFF; CDR3 DNA: TGTGCCAGTAAGGACGACATGAACACTGAAGCTTTCTTT
clone size: .; V gene: TRBV6-1; J gene: TRBJ2-5; D gene: .; CDR3 protein: CASQLAPPDTQYF; CDR3 DNA: TGTGCCAGTCAACTAGCTCCCCCGGATACCCAGTACTTC
clone size: few; V gene: TRBV4-1; J gene: TRBJ1-2; D gene: TRBD1; CDR3 protein: CASSHPKNRGGGYGYTF; CDR3 DNA: TGCGCCAGCAGCCACCCCAAAAACAGGGGGGGTGGCTATGGCTACACCTTC
clone size: .; V gene: TRBV2; J gene: TRBJ1-1; D gene: .; CDR3 protein: CASSVYIAEAFF; CDR3 DNA: TGTGCCAGCAGTGTATACATCGCTGAAGCTTTCTTT
clone size: few; V gene: TRBV4-1; J gene: TRBJ2-5; D gene: .; CDR3 protein: CASSQEGDPGTQYF; CDR3 DNA: TGCGCCAGCAGCCAAGAGGGCGACCCAGGGACCCAGTACTTC
clone size: few; V gene: TRBV20-1; J gene: TRBJ2-5; D gene: TRBD2; CDR3 protein: CSAILFRKGLAQETQYF; CDR3 DNA: TGCAGTGCTATTCTGTTTAGAAAGGGACTAGCACAAGAGACCCAGTACTTC
clone size: many; V gene: TRBV7-8; J gene: TRBJ2-5; D gene: .; CDR3 protein: CASSWEVLGRETQYF; CDR3 DNA: TGTGCCAGCAGCTGGGAGGTCTTGGGGAGGGAGACCCAGTACTTC
clone size: .; V gene: TRBV6-1; J gene: TRBJ2-1; D gene: TRBD1; CDR3 protein: CASTMRQGVGNEQFF; CDR3 DNA: TGTGCCAGCACCATGAGACAGGGGGTGGGAAATGAGCAGTTCTTC
clone size: .; V gene: TRBV12-3/TRBV12-4; J gene: TRBJ2-7; D gene: .; CDR3 protein: CASSRAPTYEQYF; CDR3 DNA: TGTGCCAGCAGTAGGGCCCCAACCTACGAGCAGTACTTC
clone size: .; V gene: TRBV5-1; J gene: TRBJ2-3; D gene: TRBD2; CDR3 protein: CASQTSGNTDTQYF; CDR3 DNA: TGCGCCAGCCAGACTAGCGGAAACACAGATACGCAGTATTTT
clone size: few; V gene: TRBV20-1; J gene: TRBJ2-5; D gene: .; CDR3 protein: CSARDSGALETQYF; CDR3 DNA: TGCAGTGCTAGAGATTCCGGGGCCTTGGAGACCCAGTACTTC
clone size: many; V gene: TRBV10-3; J gene: TRBJ2-5; D gene: TRBD2; CDR3 protein: CAISGTSGGALQETQYF; CDR3 DNA: TGTGCCATCAGTGGGACTAGCGGGGGGGCTTTACAAGAGACCCAGTACTTC
clone size: few; V gene: TRBV6-5; J gene: TRBJ2-7; D gene: .; CDR3 protein: CASSYSEGSYEQYF; CDR3 DNA: TGTGCCAGCAGTTACTCGGAGGGCAGCTACGAGCAGTACTTC
clone size: many; V gene: TRBV11-2; J gene: TRBJ2-1; D gene: .; CDR3 protein: CASSFGGVNEQFF; CDR3 DNA: TGTGCCAGCAGCTTCGGGGGTGTAAATGAGCAGTTCTTC
clone size: few; V gene: TRBV20-1; J gene: TRBJ2-3; D gene: .; CDR3 protein: CSAARLGSDTQYF; CDR3 DNA: TGCAGTGCGGCCCGACTAGGTTCAGATACGCAGTATTTT
clone size: many; V gene: TRBV12-3/TRBV12-4; J gene: TRBJ2-3; D gene: .; CDR3 protein: CASSPPETDTQYF; CDR3 DNA: TGTGCCAGCAGCCCCCCCGAAACAGATACGCAGTATTTT
clone size: many; V gene: TRBV15; J gene: TRBJ1-5; D gene: .; CDR3 protein: CATSREEGLVSQPQHF; CDR3 DNA: TGTGCCACCAGCAGAGAGGAGGGGCTCGTAAGTCAGCCCCAGCATTTT
clone size: few; V gene: TRBV6-6; J gene: TRBJ2-1; D gene: .; CDR3 protein: CASSRPLSEQFF; CDR3 DNA: TGTGCCAGCAGTAGGCCTCTCAGTGAGCAGTTCTTC
clone size: .; V gene: TRBV10-1; J gene: TRBJ2-1; D gene: .; CDR3 protein: CAPRAGSYNEQFF; CDR3 DNA: TGCGCCCCCCGGGCGGGTTCCTACAATGAGCAGTTCTTC